This T cell receptor (beta chain) was sequenced for a study of T cell responses to AZD1222 COVID-19 vaccine. Study-level points and caveats: Regions left unmutated in variants are reportedly the target of nearly half of spike-specific TCRs. Repertoire samples came only from after the peak T cell response. Clonal diversity may have been underestimated, and the donors were mostly white British, with more females than males.

Libraries were prepared by immunoSEQ multiplex PCR; TCRdb keeps only in-frame clonotypes and omits some of them. Among about 56,000 clones listed, 80% to 90% were seen once. A note on this clone: Antigen specificity is unknown.

The sequencing here drew on peripheral blood, taken on day 0 of AZD1222 vaccination. This receptor was identified in an adult in good health.

CDR3: CASSTVQVYGYTF. The DNA for the CDR3 is TGTGCCAGTAGTACGGTTCAAGTCTATGGCTACACCTTC. The chain couples TRBV19 to TRBJ1-2; no firm D call. This CDR3 spans 13 amino acids. V was clipped by 4 bases and J by 4 bases, with 10 bases between them. The germline V gene encodes CDR1 LNHDA and CDR2 SQIVND (reference sequence).